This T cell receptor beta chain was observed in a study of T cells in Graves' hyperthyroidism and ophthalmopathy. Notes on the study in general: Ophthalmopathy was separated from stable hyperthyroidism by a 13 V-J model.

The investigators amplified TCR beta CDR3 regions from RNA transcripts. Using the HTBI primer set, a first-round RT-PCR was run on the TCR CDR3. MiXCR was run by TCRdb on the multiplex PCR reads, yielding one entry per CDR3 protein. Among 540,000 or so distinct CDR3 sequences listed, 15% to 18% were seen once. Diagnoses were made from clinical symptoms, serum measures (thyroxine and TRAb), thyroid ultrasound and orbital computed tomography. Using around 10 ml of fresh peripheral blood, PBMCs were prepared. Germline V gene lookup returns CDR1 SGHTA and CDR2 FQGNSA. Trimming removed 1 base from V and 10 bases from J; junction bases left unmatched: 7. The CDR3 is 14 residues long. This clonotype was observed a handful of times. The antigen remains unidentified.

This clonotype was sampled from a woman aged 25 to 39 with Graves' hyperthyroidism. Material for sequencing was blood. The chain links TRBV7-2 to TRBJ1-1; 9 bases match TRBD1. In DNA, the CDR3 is TGTGCCAGCAGCTTAGATTCCGGGACAGGGCTAGCTTTCTTT. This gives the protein CASSLDSGTGLAFF.